This T cell receptor beta chain was documented in a study of blood T cell repertoires in COVID-19. On the study more broadly: The origin of the acute and convalescent COVID-19 samples was the United States, Italy and Spain. PBMCs, B-cell-depleted T cells, or T cells were the source of the cDNA or gDNA that made up the material.

Germline CDR1 MNHNS, CDR2 SASEGT. Trimming took off 1 base at V and 5 bases at J, with 8 bases between the two ends. This CDR3 has 13 amino acids. As handled by the study authors: Scientists estimated how many nucleated cells there were by amplifying reference gene primers. The table came from immunoSEQ multiplex PCR; TCRdb's copy has only in-frame clones and leaves some out. V and J calls and clone size are given by that table; D and trimming were obtained from the DNA. Of fewer than 300,000 clones in the sample, 87% were seen once. This receptor was identified in a woman aged 40 to 50 who had recovered from COVID-19. The sample comprised peripheral blood. The chain employs TRBV6-1 and TRBJ1-1; D not certain. CDR3 sequence: CASSEVGGTEAFF. CDR3 coding DNA: TGTGCCAGCAGTGAAGTCGGAGGAACTGAAGCTTTCTTT.